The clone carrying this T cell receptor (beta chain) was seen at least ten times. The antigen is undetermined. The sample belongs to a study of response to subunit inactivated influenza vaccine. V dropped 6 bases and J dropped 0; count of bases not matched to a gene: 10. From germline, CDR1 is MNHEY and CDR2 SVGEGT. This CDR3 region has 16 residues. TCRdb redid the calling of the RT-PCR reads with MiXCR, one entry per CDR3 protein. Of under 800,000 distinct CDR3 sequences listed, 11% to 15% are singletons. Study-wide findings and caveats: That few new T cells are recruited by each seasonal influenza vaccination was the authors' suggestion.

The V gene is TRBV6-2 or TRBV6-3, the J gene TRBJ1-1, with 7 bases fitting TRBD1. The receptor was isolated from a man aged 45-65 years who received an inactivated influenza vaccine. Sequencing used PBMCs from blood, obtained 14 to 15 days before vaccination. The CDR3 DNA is TGTGCCAGCAGCTTGGACAGGACCAACTTGAACACTGAAGCTTTCTTT. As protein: CASSLDRTNLNTEAFF.